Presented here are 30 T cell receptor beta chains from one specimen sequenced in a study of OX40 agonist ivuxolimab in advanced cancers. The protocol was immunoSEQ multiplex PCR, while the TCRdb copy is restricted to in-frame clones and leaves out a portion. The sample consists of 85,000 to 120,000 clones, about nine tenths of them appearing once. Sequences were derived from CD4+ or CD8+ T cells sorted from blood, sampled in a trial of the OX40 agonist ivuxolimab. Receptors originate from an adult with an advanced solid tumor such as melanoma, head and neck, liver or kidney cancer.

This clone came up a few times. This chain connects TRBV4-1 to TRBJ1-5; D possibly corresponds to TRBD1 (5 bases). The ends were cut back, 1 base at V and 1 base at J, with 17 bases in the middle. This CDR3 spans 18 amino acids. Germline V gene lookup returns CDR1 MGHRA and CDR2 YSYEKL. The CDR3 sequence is CASSQVYQGEESNQPQHF. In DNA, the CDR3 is TGCGCCAGCAGCCAAGTATACCAGGGTGAGGAAAGCAATCAGCCCCAGCATTTT.

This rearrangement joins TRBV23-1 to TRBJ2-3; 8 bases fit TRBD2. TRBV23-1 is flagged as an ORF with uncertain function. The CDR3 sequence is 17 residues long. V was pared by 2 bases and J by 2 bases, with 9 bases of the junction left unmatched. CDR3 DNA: TGCGCCAGCAGTCAAGATCCCGGGGGGGACCACACAGATACGCAGTATTTT. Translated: CASSQDPGGDHTDTQYF.

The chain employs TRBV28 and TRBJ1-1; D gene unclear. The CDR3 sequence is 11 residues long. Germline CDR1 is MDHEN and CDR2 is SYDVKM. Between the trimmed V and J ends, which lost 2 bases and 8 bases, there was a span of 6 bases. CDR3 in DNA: TGTGCCAGCAGTTTAAACCGGGAAGCTTTCTTT. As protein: CASSLNREAFF.

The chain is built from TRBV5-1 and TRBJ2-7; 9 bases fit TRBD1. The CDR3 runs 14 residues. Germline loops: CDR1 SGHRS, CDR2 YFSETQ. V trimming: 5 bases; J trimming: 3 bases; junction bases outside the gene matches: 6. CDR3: CASSSGTGIYEQYF. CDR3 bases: TGCGCCAGCAGTTCCGGGACAGGGATCTACGAGCAGTACTTC.

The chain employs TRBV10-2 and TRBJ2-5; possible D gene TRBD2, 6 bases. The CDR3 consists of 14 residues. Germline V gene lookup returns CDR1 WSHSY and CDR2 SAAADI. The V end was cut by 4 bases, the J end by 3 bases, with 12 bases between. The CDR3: CASSGMGGKETQYF. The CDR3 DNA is TGCGCCAGCAGTGGGATGGGGGGTAAAGAGACCCAGTACTTC.

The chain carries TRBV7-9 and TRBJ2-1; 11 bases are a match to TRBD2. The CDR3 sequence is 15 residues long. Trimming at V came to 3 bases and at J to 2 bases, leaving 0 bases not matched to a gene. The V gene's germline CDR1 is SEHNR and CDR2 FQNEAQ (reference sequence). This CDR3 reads CASSLTSGAYNEQFF. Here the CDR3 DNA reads TGTGCCAGCAGCTTGACTAGCGGGGCCTACAATGAGCAGTTCTTC.

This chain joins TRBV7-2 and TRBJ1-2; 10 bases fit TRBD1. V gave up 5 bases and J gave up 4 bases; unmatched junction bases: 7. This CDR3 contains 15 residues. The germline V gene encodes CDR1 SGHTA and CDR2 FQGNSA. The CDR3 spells CASSTQTGGGYGYTF. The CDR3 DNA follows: TGTGCCAGCAGCACTCAGACAGGGGGCGGCTATGGCTACACCTTC.

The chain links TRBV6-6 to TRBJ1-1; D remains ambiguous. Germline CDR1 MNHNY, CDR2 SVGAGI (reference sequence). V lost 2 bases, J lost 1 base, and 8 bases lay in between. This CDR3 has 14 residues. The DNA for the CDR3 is TGTGCCAGCAGTTACGGGAGGGCGAACACTGAAGCTTTCTTT. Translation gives CASSYGRANTEAFF.

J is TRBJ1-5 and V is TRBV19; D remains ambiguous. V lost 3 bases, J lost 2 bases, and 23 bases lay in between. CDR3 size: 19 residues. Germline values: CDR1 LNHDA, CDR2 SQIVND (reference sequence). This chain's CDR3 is CASSIRGGRRKTGNQPQHF. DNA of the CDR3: TGTGCCAGTAGTATTAGAGGTGGCAGGAGGAAGACTGGCAATCAGCCCCAGCATTTT.

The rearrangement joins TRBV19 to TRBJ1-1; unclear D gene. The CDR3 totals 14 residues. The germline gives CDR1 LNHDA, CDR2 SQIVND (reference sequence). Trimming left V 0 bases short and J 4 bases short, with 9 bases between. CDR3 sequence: CASSIDHSGTEAFF. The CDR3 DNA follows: TGTGCCAGTAGTATAGATCACTCCGGCACTGAAGCTTTCTTT.

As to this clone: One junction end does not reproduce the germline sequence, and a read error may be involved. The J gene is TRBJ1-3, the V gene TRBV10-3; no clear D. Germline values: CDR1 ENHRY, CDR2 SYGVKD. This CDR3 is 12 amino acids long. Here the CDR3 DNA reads TGTGCCATCAGTGAGTCTGAAAACACCATATATTTT. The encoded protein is CAISESENTIYF.

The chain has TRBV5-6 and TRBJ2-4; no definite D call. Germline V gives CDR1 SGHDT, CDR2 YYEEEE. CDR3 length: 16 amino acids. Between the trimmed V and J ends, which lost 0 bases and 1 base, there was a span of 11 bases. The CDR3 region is CASSLVPVGAKNIQYF. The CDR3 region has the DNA TGTGCCAGCAGCTTGGTACCAGTAGGGGCCAAAAACATTCAGTACTTC.

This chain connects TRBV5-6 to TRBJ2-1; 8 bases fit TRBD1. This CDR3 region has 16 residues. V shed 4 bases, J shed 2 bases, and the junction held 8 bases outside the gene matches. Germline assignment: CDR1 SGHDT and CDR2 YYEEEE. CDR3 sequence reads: CASSQRQGITYNEQFF. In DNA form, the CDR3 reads TGTGCCAGCAGCCAACGACAGGGGATCACCTACAATGAGCAGTTCTTC. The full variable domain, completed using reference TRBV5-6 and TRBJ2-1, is DAGVTQSPTHLIKTRGQQVTLRCSPKSGHDTVSWYQQALGQGPQFIFQYYEEEERQRGNFPDRFSGHQFPNYSSELNVNALLLGDSALYLCASSQRQGITYNEQFFGPGTRLTVL.

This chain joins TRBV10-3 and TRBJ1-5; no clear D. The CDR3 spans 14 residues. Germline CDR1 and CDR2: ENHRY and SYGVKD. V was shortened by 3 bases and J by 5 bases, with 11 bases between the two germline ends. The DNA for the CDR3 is TGTGCCATCAGTGAACGAGGGCTAGATCAGCCCCAGCATTTT. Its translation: CAISERGLDQPQHF.

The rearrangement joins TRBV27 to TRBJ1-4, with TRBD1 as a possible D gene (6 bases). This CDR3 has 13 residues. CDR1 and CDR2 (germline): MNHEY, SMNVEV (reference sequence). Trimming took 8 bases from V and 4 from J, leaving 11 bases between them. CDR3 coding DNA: TGTGCCAGCCAGGGGATGGGTAATGAAAAACTGTTTTTT. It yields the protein CASQGMGNEKLFF.

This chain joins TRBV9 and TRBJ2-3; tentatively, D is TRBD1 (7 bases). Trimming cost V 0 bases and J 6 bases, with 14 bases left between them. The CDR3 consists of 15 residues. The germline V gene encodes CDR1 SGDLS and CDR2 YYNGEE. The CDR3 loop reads CASSVGDSGQDTQYF. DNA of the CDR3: TGTGCCAGCAGCGTAGGGGACTCGGGACAGGATACGCAGTATTTT. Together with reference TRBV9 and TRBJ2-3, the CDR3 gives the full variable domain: DSGVTQTPKHLITATGQRVTLRCSPRSGDLSVYWYQQSLDQGLQFLIQYYNGEERAKGNILERFSAQQFPDLHSELNLSSLELGDSALYFCASSVGDSGQDTQYFGPGTRLTVL.

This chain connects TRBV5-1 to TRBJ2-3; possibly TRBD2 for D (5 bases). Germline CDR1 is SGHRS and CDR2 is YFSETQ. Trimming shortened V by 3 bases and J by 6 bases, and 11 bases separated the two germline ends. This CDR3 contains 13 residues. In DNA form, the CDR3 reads TGCGCCAGCAGCTCCTCCTCGGGGGATACGCAGTATTTT. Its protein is CASSSSSGDTQYF.

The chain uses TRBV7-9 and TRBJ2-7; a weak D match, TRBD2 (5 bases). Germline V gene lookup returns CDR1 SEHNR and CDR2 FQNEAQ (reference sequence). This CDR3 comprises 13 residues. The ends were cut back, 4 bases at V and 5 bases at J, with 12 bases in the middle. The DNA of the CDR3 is TGTGCCAGCAGCTCCCGTATGAGGGACGAGCAGTACTTC. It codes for CASSSRMRDEQYF. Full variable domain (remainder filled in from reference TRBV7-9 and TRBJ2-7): DTGVSQNPRHKITKRGQNVTFRCDPISEHNRLYWYRQTLGQGPEFLTYFQNEAQLEKSRLLSDRFSAERPKGSFSTLEIQRTEQGDSAMYLCASSSRMRDEQYFGPGTRLTVT.

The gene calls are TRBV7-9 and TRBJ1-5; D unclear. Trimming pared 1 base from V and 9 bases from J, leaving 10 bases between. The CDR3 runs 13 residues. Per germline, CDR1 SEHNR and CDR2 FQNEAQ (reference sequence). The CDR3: CASSLEPLSPQHF. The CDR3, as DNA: TGTGCCAGCAGCTTAGAACCCTTATCGCCCCAGCATTTT.

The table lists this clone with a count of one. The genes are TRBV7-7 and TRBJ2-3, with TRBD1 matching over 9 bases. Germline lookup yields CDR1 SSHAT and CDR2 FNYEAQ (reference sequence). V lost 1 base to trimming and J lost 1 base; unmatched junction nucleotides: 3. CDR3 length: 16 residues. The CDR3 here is CASSLVRQGGTDTQYF. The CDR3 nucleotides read TGTGCCAGCAGCTTAGTAAGACAGGGGGGCACAGATACGCAGTATTTT.

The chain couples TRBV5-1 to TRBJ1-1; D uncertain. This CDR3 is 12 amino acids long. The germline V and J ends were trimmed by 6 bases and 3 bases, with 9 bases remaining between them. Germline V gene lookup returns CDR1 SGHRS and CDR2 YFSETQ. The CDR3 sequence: CASTRDDTEAFF. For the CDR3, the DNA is TGCGCCAGCACAAGGGATGACACTGAAGCTTTCTTT. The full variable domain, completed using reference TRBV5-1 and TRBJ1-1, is KAGVTQTPRYLIKTRGQQVTLSCSPISGHRSVSWYQQTPGQGLQFLFEYFSETQRNKGNFPGRFSGRQFSNSRSEMNVSTLELGDSALYLCASTRDDTEAFFGQGTRLTVV.

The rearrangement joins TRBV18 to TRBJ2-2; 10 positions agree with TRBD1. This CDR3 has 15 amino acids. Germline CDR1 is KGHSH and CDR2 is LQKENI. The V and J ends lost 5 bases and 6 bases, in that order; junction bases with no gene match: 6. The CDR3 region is CASSIDRGLSGELFF. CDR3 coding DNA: TGTGCCAGCTCAATCGACAGGGGGCTCTCCGGGGAGCTGTTTTTT.

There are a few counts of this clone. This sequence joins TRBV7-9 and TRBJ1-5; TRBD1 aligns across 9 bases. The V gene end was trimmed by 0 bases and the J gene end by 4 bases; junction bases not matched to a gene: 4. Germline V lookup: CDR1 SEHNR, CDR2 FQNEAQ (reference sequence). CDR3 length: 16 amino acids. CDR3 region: CASSLATGTGNQPQHF. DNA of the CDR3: TGTGCCAGCAGCTTAGCTACCGGGACAGGGAATCAGCCCCAGCATTTT.

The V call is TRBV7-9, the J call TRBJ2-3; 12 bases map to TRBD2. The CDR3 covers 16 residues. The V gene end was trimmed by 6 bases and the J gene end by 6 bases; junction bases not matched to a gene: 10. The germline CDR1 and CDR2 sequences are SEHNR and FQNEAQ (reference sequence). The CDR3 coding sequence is TGTGCCAGCAGTTCGACTAGCGGGGGACCCAGGGATACGCAGTATTTT. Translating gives CASSSTSGGPRDTQYF.

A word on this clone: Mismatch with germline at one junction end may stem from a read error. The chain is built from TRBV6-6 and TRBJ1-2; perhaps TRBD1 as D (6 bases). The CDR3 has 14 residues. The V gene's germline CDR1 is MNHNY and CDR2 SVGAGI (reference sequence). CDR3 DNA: TGTGCCAGCAGTCACTCACAGGGAGACTATGGCTACACCTTC. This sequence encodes CASSHSQGDYGYTF.

The CDR3 DNA reads as TGTGCCAGCAGCGTAGGGGGGGCTGACACTGAAGCTTTCTTT. This translates into CASSVGGADTEAFF. The rearrangement uses TRBV9 and TRBJ1-1; D perhaps matches TRBD1 (6 bases). CDR1 is SGDLS and CDR2 is YYNGEE in the germline V gene. The V gene lost 0 bases and the J gene lost 3 bases, with 9 bases spanning the gap. The CDR3 has 14 residues.

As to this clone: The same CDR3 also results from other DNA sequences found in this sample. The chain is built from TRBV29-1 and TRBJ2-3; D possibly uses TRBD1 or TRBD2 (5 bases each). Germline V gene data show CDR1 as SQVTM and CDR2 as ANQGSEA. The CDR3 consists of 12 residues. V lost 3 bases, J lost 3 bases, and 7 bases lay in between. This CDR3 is CSVERGTDTQYF. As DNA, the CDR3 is TGCAGCGTTGAGAGGGGTACAGATACGCAGTATTTT.

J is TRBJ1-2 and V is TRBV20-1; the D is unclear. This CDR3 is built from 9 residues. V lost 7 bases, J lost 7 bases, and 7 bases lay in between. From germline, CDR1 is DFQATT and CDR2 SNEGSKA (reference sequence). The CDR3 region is CSEQRGYTF. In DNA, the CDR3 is TGCAGTGAACAGCGTGGCTACACCTTC.

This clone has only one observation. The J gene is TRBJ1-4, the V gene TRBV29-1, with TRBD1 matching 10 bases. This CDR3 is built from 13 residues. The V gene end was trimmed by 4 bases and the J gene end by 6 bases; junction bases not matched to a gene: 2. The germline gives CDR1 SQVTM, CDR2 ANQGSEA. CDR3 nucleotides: TGCAGCGTTGGAGGGACAGGGGATGAAAAACTGTTTTTT. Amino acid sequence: CSVGGTGDEKLFF.

The DNA of the CDR3 is TGTGCCAGCAGCTTTTTGTCTGGCACAGATACGCAGTATTTT. It is translated as CASSFLSGTDTQYF. This sequence joins TRBV5-6 and TRBJ2-3; D is undetermined. The CDR3 covers 14 residues. The germline gives CDR1 SGHDT, CDR2 YYEEEE. Trimming left V 2 bases short and J 1 base short, with 8 bases between.